Each of the 32 T cell receptor beta chains below was sequenced from the same sample in a study of blood T cell repertoires in COVID-19. Produced via immunoSEQ multiplex PCR; TCRdb's table is partial and in-frame only. The data show over 250,000 clones, 70% to 90% seen once. The source material was peripheral blood. The origin of the receptors is a woman aged 70-85 years with acute or convalescent COVID-19.

This sequence joins TRBV7-9 and TRBJ1-4, with D maybe TRBD1 (6 bases). The CDR3 length is 16 residues. V lost 2 bases, J lost 3 bases, and 13 bases lay in between. In germline, CDR1 is SEHNR, CDR2 FQNEAQ (reference sequence). CDR3 nucleotide sequence: TGTGCCAGCAGCTTAACTATACAGGGAGCTAATGAAAAACTGTTTTTT. Protein product: CASSLTIQGANEKLFF.

The rearrangement uses TRBV2 and TRBJ1-1; the D gene is possibly TRBD1 (5 bases). The CDR3 is 14 amino acids. Germline lookup yields CDR1 SNHLY and CDR2 FYNNEI. Trimming pared 3 bases from V and 0 bases from J, leaving 8 bases between. The CDR3 DNA follows: TGTGCCAGCAGTGAGGGGCAGCTGAACACTGAAGCTTTCTTT. Translated: CASSEGQLNTEAFF.

CDR3 in amino acids: CSARDRVREKLFF. CDR3 DNA: TGCAGCGCCCGGGACAGGGTACGGGAAAAACTGTTTTTT. The genes are TRBV29-1 and TRBJ1-4; 9 bases are a match to TRBD1. Unmatched junction bases numbered 8, after V lost 7 bases and J lost 8 bases. The CDR3 is 13 amino acids. CDR1 SQVTM and CDR2 ANQGSEA come from the germline V gene.

This clone was seen a few times. V usage is TRBV7-9 and J usage is TRBJ1-4; D gene unclear. Germline V CDR1 and CDR2: SEHNR, FQNEAQ (reference sequence). With 6 bases removed from V and 7 bases from J, the gap between germline ends came to 15 bases. CDR3 length: 14 residues. The CDR3 DNA is TGTGCCAGCAGTCGGACTTCCTCCGGTGAAAAACTGTTTTTT. Protein sequence: CASSRTSSGEKLFF.

This clone was counted between two and nine times. This chain uses TRBV28 with TRBJ2-7; the match to TRBD1 covers 9 bases. CDR1 is MDHEN, CDR2 SYDVKM, per germline. The trim removed 4 bases at V and 6 bases at J, leaving 4 bases unmatched. CDR3 length: 13 residues. The CDR3 reads CASSSGQGGEQYF. CDR3 nucleotides: TGTGCCAGCAGTTCGGGACAGGGCGGCGAGCAGTACTTC.

CDR3 in DNA: TGTGCCAGCAGTCCACAGGGGAAATACGAGCAGTACTTC. This sequence encodes CASSPQGKYEQYF. The chain recombines TRBV6-5 with TRBJ2-7, with 7 bases lining up with TRBD1. V lost 5 bases to trimming and J lost 4 bases; unmatched junction nucleotides: 5. Germline V CDR1 and CDR2: MNHEY, SVGAGI. The CDR3 has 13 amino acids.

The V gene is TRBV5-4, the J gene TRBJ2-7, with TRBD2 matching over 12 bases. Germline V gene lookup returns CDR1 SGHNT and CDR2 YYREEE (reference sequence). CDR3 length: 15 residues. The trim removed 5 bases at V and 4 bases at J, leaving 7 bases unmatched. The CDR3 loop is CASSYGLAGRYEQYF. In nucleotides, the CDR3 is TGTGCCAGCAGTTATGGACTAGCGGGGAGATACGAGCAGTACTTC.

The gene calls are TRBV7-3 and TRBJ2-7, with D possibly matching TRBD2 (5 bases). CDR3 length: 15 amino acids. The germline V gene has CDR1 SGHTA and CDR2 FQGTGA. Trimming took 5 bases from V and 3 from J, leaving 17 bases between them. The CDR3 bases are TGTGCCAGCAGCGTTGATGCGGGTGGGCTCTACGAGCAGTACTTC. Its protein is CASSVDAGGLYEQYF.

The V gene is TRBV2, the J gene TRBJ2-7; D possibly corresponds to TRBD1 (5 bases). Trimming took 6 bases from V and 6 from J, leaving 18 bases between them. Germline CDR1 is SNHLY and CDR2 is FYNNEI. The CDR3 is made up of 14 amino acids. CDR3 nucleotides: TGTGCCAGCAGCTACCTCCAGGGCGACCTCGAGCAGTACTTC. Protein sequence: CASSYLQGDLEQYF.

The rearrangement uses TRBV30 and TRBJ1-6, with D possibly TRBD1 on 6 matching bases. The CDR3 loop spans 15 amino acids. V was clipped by 1 base and J by 7 bases, with 14 bases between them. Germline CDR1 reads GTSNPN; CDR2 reads SVGIG (reference sequence). The CDR3 nucleotides read TGTGCCTGGAGTGCACACACAGGGTACAATTCACCCCTCCACTTT. This sequence encodes CAWSAHTGYNSPLHF.

The chain carries TRBV20-1 and TRBJ1-1; D gene unclear. V gave up 4 bases and J gave up 4 bases, with 7 bases separating them. This CDR3 has 11 residues. Germline CDR1 is DFQATT and CDR2 is SNEGSKA (reference sequence). The CDR3 sequence is CSAIPTTEAFF. The CDR3 DNA reads TGCAGTGCTATACCTACCACTGAAGCTTTCTTT.

V gene TRBV5-5 combines with J gene TRBJ2-5; 9 bases are a match to TRBD2. Per the germline V gene, CDR1 is SGHKS and CDR2 is YYEKEE (reference sequence). This CDR3 spans 15 amino acids. The V gene end was trimmed by 2 bases and the J gene end by 3 bases; junction bases not matched to a gene: 5. The CDR3 sequence is CASSLLAGVKETQYF. CDR3 nucleotides: TGTGCCAGCAGCTTATTAGCGGGAGTAAAAGAGACCCAGTACTTC.

The V and J genes are TRBV15 and TRBJ2-4; the D gene is possibly TRBD1 (6 bases). The CDR3 sequence is 17 residues long. With 3 bases removed from V and 0 bases from J, the gap between germline ends came to 15 bases. Germline V gene lookup returns CDR1 LNHNV and CDR2 YYDKDF (reference sequence). The CDR3 is CATSSSGQLLAKNIQYF. CDR3 DNA: TGTGCCACCAGCAGTTCAGGACAGTTACTAGCCAAAAACATTCAGTACTTC. Full variable domain (rest looked up from reference TRBV15 and TRBJ2-4): DAMVIQNPRYQVTQFGKPVTLSCSQTLNHNVMYWYQQKSSQAPKLLFHYYDKDFNNEADTPDNFQSRRPNTSFCFLDIRSPGLGDTAMYLCATSSSGQLLAKNIQYFGAGTRLSVL.

The chain couples TRBV11-2 to TRBJ1-1; no definite D call. The V gene's germline CDR1 is SGHAT and CDR2 FQNNGV. CDR3 length: 15 amino acids. The ends were cut back, 5 bases at V and 6 bases at J, with 19 bases in the middle. CDR3 DNA: TGTGCCAGCAGCCCGAACGGGGAACGATGGGCTGAAGCTTTCTTT. Encoded protein: CASSPNGERWAEAFF.

This clone was seen once. This chain links TRBV2 with TRBJ1-5; D gene unclear. Germline V gene sequence: CDR1 SNHLY, CDR2 FYNNEI. Trimming cost V 4 bases and J 4 bases, with 8 bases left between them. CDR3 length equals 13 residues. The CDR3 loop reads CASSATQNQPQHF. Written as DNA, the CDR3 is TGTGCCAGCAGTGCAACGCAGAATCAGCCCCAGCATTTT. Full variable domain (remainder filled in from reference TRBV2 and TRBJ1-5): EPEVTQTPSHQVTQMGQEVILRCVPISNHLYFYWYRQILGQKVEFLVSFYNNEISEKSEIFDDQFSVERPDGSNFTLKIRSTKLEDSAMYFCASSATQNQPQHFGDGTRLSIL.

In its sample, this clone was seen once. CDR3 sequence: CASAKGTVVFEQYF. DNA of the CDR3: TGTGCCTCAGCAAAAGGGACAGTGGTTTTCGAGCAGTACTTC. V usage is TRBV28 and J usage is TRBJ2-7; 7 bases line up with TRBD1. V gave up 11 bases and J gave up 6 bases; unmatched junction bases: 16. The CDR3 extends over 14 amino acids. Germline CDR1 MDHEN, CDR2 SYDVKM. Combining the CDR3 with reference TRBV28 and TRBJ2-7 gives the whole variable domain DVKVTQSSRYLVKRTGEKVFLECVQDMDHENMFWYRQDPGLGLRLIYFSYDVKMKEKGDIPEGYSVSREKKERFSLILESASTNQTSMYLCASAKGTVVFEQYFGPGTRLTVT.

The chain couples TRBV9 to TRBJ2-3; TRBD2 matches at 13 bases. V was pared by 0 bases and J by 5 bases, with 3 bases of the junction left unmatched. CDR3 size: 16 residues. CDR1 is SGDLS, CDR2 YYNGEE, per germline. The CDR3 bases are TGTGCCAGCAGCGTAGGCTGGACTAGCGGGGGAGATACGCAGTATTTT. It translates to CASSVGWTSGGDTQYF.

The rearrangement uses TRBV6-1 and TRBJ1-1; D is possibly TRBD1 (5 bases). The V end lost 1 base, the J end lost 1 base, and 13 bases lay between the germline ends. Germline CDR1 and CDR2: MNHNS and SASEGT. The CDR3 is 16 residues long. Here the CDR3 DNA reads TGTGCCAGCAGTGAAGGGACGTCAGGGAAGAACACTGAAGCTTTCTTT. Protein: CASSEGTSGKNTEAFF.

The J gene is TRBJ2-1, the V gene TRBV11-2; TRBD2 agrees at 14 bases. In germline, CDR1 is SGHAT, CDR2 FQNNGV. J gave up 9 bases and V 4 bases, and 5 bases lay outside the gene matches. The CDR3 contains 15 residues. The CDR3 protein is CASSSGLAGVGEQFF. The DNA for the CDR3 is TGTGCCAGCAGCTCGGGACTAGCGGGGGTCGGTGAGCAGTTCTTC.

The chain is built from TRBV6-5 and TRBJ2-5; 7 bases line up with TRBD1. Germline lookup yields CDR1 MNHEY and CDR2 SVGAGI. This CDR3 region has 14 residues. The J segment lost 1 base and the V segment lost 6 bases, leaving 5 bases of the junction unmatched. The CDR3: CASSLGQAQETQYF. CDR3 in DNA: TGTGCCAGCAGCCTCGGACAGGCCCAAGAGACCCAGTACTTC.

The chain joins TRBV9 to TRBJ2-1, with TRBD2 identical over 7 bases. Germline trimming cut 4 bases from V and 9 bases from J; bases unmatched to any gene: 10. This CDR3 has 14 residues. The germline V gene encodes CDR1 SGDLS and CDR2 YYNGEE. This CDR3 reads CASSYYSGGAEQFF. Written as DNA, the CDR3 is TGTGCCAGCAGCTACTACTCGGGGGGAGCTGAGCAGTTCTTC.

The genes are TRBV11-2 and TRBJ2-7; D gene ambiguous. The CDR3 runs 16 residues. Looked up from germline, CDR1 is SGHAT and CDR2 is FQNNGV. V shed 5 bases and J shed 5 bases, with 22 bases lying between them. The CDR3 nucleotides read TGTGCCAGCAGCATAAAAAATCTAGATCCCCGGAACGAGCAGTACTTC. Translating gives CASSIKNLDPRNEQYF.

V usage is TRBV7-8 and J usage is TRBJ1-1, with D unresolved. The CDR3 contains 14 residues. Germline-derived CDR1 and CDR2 are SGHVS and FQNEAQ. V lost 5 bases and J lost 1, with 11 bases in between. The CDR3 bases are TGTGCCAGCAGCCTTACGACGGGGAACACTGAAGCTTTCTTT. Encoded protein: CASSLTTGNTEAFF.

The chain recombines TRBV7-9 with TRBJ2-2; D unresolved. This CDR3 is 12 amino acids long. Germline V gives CDR1 SEHNR, CDR2 FQNEAQ (reference sequence). V lost 5 bases and J 7 bases, leaving 8 bases between the germline ends. This chain's CDR3 is CASSALGGELFF. The CDR3 DNA sequence: TGTGCCAGCAGCGCTCTCGGCGGGGAGCTGTTTTTT. The full variable domain, its missing parts supplied by reference TRBV7-9 and TRBJ2-2, is DTGVSQNPRHKITKRGQNVTFRCDPISEHNRLYWYRQTLGQGPEFLTYFQNEAQLEKSRLLSDRFSAERPKGSFSTLEIQRTEQGDSAMYLCASSALGGELFFGEGSRLTVL.

The V gene is TRBV18, the J gene TRBJ1-3; D is perhaps TRBD1 (5 bases). CDR1 is KGHSH and CDR2 is LQKENI in the germline V gene. The V end lost 1 base, the J end lost 0 bases, and 16 bases lay between the germline ends. This CDR3 is built from 18 residues. The CDR3: CASSPRRGTPSSGNTIYF. The DNA of the CDR3 is TGTGCCAGCTCACCACGGCGCGGGACCCCGAGCTCTGGAAACACCATATATTTT.

The chain is built from TRBV5-1 and TRBJ2-7, with D tentatively TRBD1 (6 bases). V lost 5 bases, J lost 3 bases, and 12 bases lay in between. CDR1 SGHRS and CDR2 YFSETQ come from the germline V gene. The CDR3 is made up of 13 amino acids. CDR3 in DNA: TGCGCCAGCAGTACGACAGGTAGCTACGAGCAGTACTTC. Its translation: CASSTTGSYEQYF.

The chain recombines TRBV15 with TRBJ1-3; D is unclear. The CDR3 runs 16 residues. Germline V gene data show CDR1 as LNHNV and CDR2 as YYDKDF (reference sequence). With 0 bases removed from V and 0 bases from J, the gap between germline ends came to 9 bases. CDR3 DNA: TGTGCCACCAGCAGAGAACGTCAGATCTCTGGAAACACCATATATTTT. Its translation is CATSRERQISGNTIYF.

V and J are TRBV2 and TRBJ1-1; D is unclear. The length of the CDR3 is 13 residues. Germline V lookup: CDR1 SNHLY, CDR2 FYNNEI. Trimming left V 6 bases short and J 6 bases short, with 14 bases between. As DNA, the CDR3 is TGTGCCAGCAGGGAGGGTATACACGCTGAAGCTTTCTTT. This translates into CASREGIHAEAFF.

This chain uses TRBV30 with TRBJ1-6, with D uncertain. This CDR3 is built from 13 residues. CDR1 is GTSNPN, CDR2 SVGIG, per germline (reference sequence). Deletions cut 2 bases from V and 5 bases from J, with 7 bases between. The CDR3 protein is CAWSLSNNSPLHF. The DNA for the CDR3 is TGTGCCTGGAGTCTCAGTAATAATTCACCCCTCCACTTT.

This clone appeared a few times. This rearrangement joins TRBV11-3 to TRBJ2-2; no firm D call. Germline V lookup: CDR1 SGHNT, CDR2 YENEEA. V lost 3 bases and J lost 7, with 6 bases in between. The CDR3 loop spans 12 amino acids. The CDR3, as DNA: TGTGCCAGCAGCTTTGGCAGCGGGGAGCTGTTTTTT. Encoded protein: CASSFGSGELFF.

The V and J genes are TRBV30 and TRBJ1-2, with a tentative D call TRBD1 (5 bases). Germline CDR1 GTSNPN, CDR2 SVGIG (reference sequence). V gave up 0 bases and J gave up 4 bases, with 12 bases separating them. The CDR3 consists of 14 residues. The CDR3 DNA sequence: TGTGCCTGGAGTGTATGGGGGGGGTCCTATGGCTACACCTTC. The encoded protein is CAWSVWGGSYGYTF.

This rearrangement joins TRBV21-1 to TRBJ2-1; no check of the table's D call, TRBD2, against the DNA was made. TRBV21-1 constitutes a pseudogene. The CDR3 loop spans 19 amino acids. CDR3 sequence reads: CASSKAAARLSKLYNEQFF. The CDR3 DNA reads TGTGCCAGCAGCAAAGCGGCGGCTCGGTTATCGAAGCTTTACAATGAGCAGTTCTTC.